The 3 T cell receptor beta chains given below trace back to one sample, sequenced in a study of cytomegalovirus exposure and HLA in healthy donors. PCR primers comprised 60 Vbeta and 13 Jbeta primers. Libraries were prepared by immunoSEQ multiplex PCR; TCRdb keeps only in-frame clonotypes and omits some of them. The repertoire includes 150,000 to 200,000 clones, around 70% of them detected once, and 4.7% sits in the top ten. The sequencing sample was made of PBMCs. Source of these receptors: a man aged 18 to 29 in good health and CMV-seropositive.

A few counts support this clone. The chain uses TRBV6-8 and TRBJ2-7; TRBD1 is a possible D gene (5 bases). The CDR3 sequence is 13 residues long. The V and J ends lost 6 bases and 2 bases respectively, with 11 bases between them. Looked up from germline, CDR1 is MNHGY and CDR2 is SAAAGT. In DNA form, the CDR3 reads TGTGCCAGCAGGCCTTCCAGGGCCTACGAGCAGTACGTC. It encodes CASRPSRAYEQYV.

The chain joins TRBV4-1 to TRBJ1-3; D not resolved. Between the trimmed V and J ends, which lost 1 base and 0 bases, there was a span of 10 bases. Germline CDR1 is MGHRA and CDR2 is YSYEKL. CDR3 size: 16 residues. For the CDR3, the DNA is TGCGCCAGCAGCCAAGGAACAGTGGACTCTGGAAACACCATATATTTT. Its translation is CASSQGTVDSGNTIYF.

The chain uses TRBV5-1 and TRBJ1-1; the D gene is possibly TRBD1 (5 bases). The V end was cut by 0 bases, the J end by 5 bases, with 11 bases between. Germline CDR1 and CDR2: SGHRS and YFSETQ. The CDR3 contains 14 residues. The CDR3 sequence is CASSLVGEETEAFF. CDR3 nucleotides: TGCGCCAGCAGCTTGGTAGGGGAGGAAACTGAAGCTTTCTTT.